This T cell receptor (beta chain) is from a study of OX40 agonist ivuxolimab in advanced cancers. Across the whole study: Cohort: roughly 79% men, mean age approximately 64, aged roughly 20 to 79.

This clone was seen a handful of times. Germline V gene lookup returns CDR1 SGHAT and CDR2 FQNNGV. Trimming took off 5 bases at V and 7 bases at J, with 18 bases between the two ends. The CDR3 totals 15 residues. Generated by immunoSEQ multiplex PCR, the TCRdb table keeps only in-frame clones and is missing some. Of about 59,000 clones listed, around 85% were seen once; the top ten hold about 0.8%. The origin of this receptor is an adult with an advanced solid tumor such as melanoma, head and neck, liver or kidney cancer. Material: CD4+ or CD8+ T cells sorted from blood, obtained in a trial of the OX40 agonist ivuxolimab. The rearrangement joins TRBV11-2 to TRBJ2-1; D is tentatively TRBD1 or TRBD2 (5 bases each). CDR3 DNA sequence: TGTGCCAGCAGCATCAGGGCCTCGGGGTGGAATGAGCAGTTCTTC. It codes for CASSIRASGWNEQFF.